Presented here are 8 T cell receptor beta chains from one specimen sequenced in a study of T cell responses to AZD1222 COVID-19 vaccine. Generated by immunoSEQ multiplex PCR, the TCRdb table keeps only in-frame clones and is missing some. Found here are about 150,000 clones, about nine tenths of them singletons; the top ten hold under 8%. Sequenced here: peripheral blood, sampled after recovery from COVID-19. The receptors derive from an adult who had recovered from COVID-19.

The gene calls are TRBV5-1 and TRBJ2-1, with a weak D call TRBD2 (7 bases). The germline V and J ends were trimmed by 0 bases and 6 bases, with 13 bases remaining between them. CDR3 size: 15 residues. The V gene's germline CDR1 is SGHRS and CDR2 YFSETQ. CDR3 amino acids: CASSLAGGRFNEQFF. CDR3 nucleotides: TGCGCCAGCAGCTTGGCCGGGGGGCGGTTCAATGAGCAGTTCTTC.

The chain recombines TRBV6-2 or TRBV6-3 with TRBJ1-2; tentatively, D is TRBD1 (5 bases). Trimming took off 0 bases at V and 3 bases at J, with 14 bases between the two ends. Germline assignment: CDR1 MNHEY and CDR2 SVGEGT. This CDR3 spans 16 amino acids. This chain's CDR3 is CASSYSSWDRDYGYTF. The CDR3 nucleotides are TGTGCCAGCAGTTACTCGTCCTGGGACCGCGACTATGGCTACACCTTC.

The rearrangement links TRBV2 to TRBJ2-1; D not certain. Trimming took off 8 bases at V and 5 bases at J, with 10 bases between the two ends. CDR3 length equals 12 residues. CDR1 SNHLY and CDR2 FYNNEI come from the germline V gene. CDR3 nucleotides: TGTGCCAGCTCATACGGTAACAATGAGCAGTTCTTC. Translated, it gives CASSYGNNEQFF.

This chain uses TRBV6-5 with TRBJ1-2; tentatively, D is TRBD1 (5 bases). This CDR3 is 15 amino acids long. Trimming removed 6 bases from V and 8 bases from J, with 22 bases in between. Germline V gene data show CDR1 as MNHEY and CDR2 as SVGAGI. This CDR3 is CASRTRADQGWGYTF. CDR3 coding DNA: TGTGCCAGCAGGACGCGGGCCGACCAGGGCTGGGGCTACACCTTC.

The chain is built from TRBV10-3 and TRBJ2-3; D ambiguous. This CDR3 spans 15 amino acids. The V gene lost 3 bases and the J gene lost 2 bases, with 12 bases spanning the gap. Germline lookup yields CDR1 ENHRY and CDR2 SYGVKD. The CDR3 spells CAISDPASSTDTQYF. The DNA of the CDR3 is TGTGCCATCAGTGACCCAGCGAGTTCCACAGATACGCAGTATTTT.

The chain links TRBV5-1 to TRBJ1-5, with 8 bases lining up with TRBD1. Germline assignment: CDR1 SGHRS and CDR2 YFSETQ. Germline trimming cut 1 base from V and 2 bases from J; bases unmatched to any gene: 11. This CDR3 has 18 amino acids. In DNA, the CDR3 is TGCGCCAGCAGCTTGTCCCCCACCGACAGGGGAGGCAATCAGCCCCAGCATTTT. This gives the protein CASSLSPTDRGGNQPQHF.

The V gene is TRBV5-6, the J gene TRBJ2-7; D gene unclear. Germline loops: CDR1 SGHDT, CDR2 YYEEEE. This CDR3 contains 16 residues. V lost 3 bases and J lost 2, with 18 bases in between. CDR3 nucleotides: TGTGCCAGCAGCTCCACGGCATGGGGATACCCCTACGAGCAGTACTTC. This gives the protein CASSSTAWGYPYEQYF.

V gene TRBV5-1 combines with J gene TRBJ2-3; D call uncertain. Germline loops: CDR1 SGHRS, CDR2 YFSETQ. The CDR3 totals 14 residues. V lost 3 bases and J lost 2, with 10 bases in between. Here the CDR3 reads CASSSGAFTDTQYF. CDR3 in DNA: TGCGCCAGCAGCTCTGGAGCCTTCACAGATACGCAGTATTTT.